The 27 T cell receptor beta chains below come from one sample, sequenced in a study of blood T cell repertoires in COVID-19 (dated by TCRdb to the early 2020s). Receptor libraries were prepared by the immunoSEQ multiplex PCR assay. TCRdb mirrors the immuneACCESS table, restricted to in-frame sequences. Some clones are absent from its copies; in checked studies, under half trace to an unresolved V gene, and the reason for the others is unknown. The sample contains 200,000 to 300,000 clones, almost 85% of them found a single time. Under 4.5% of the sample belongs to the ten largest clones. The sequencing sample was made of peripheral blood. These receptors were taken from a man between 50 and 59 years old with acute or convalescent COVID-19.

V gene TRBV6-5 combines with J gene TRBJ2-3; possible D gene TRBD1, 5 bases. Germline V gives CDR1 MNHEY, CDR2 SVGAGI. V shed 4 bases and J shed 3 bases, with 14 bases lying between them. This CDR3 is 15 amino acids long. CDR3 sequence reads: CASSSISDSTDTQYF. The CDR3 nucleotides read TGTGCCAGCAGTTCTATCTCAGACAGTACAGATACGCAGTATTTT.

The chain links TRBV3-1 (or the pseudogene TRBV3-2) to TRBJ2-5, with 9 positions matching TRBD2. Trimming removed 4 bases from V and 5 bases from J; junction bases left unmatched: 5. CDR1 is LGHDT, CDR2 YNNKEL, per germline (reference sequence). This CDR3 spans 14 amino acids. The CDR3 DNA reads TGTGCCAGCAGCCCAGCGGGGGGCCTGGAGACCCAGTACTTC. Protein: CASSPAGGLETQYF.

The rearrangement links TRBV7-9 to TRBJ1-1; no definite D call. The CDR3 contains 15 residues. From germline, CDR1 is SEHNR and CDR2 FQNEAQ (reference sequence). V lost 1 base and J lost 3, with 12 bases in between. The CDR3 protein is CASSLVGGVHTEAFF. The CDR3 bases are TGTGCCAGCAGCTTAGTGGGAGGAGTGCACACTGAAGCTTTCTTT. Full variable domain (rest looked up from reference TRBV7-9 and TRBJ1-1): DTGVSQNPRHKITKRGQNVTFRCDPISEHNRLYWYRQTLGQGPEFLTYFQNEAQLEKSRLLSDRFSAERPKGSFSTLEIQRTEQGDSAMYLCASSLVGGVHTEAFFGQGTRLTVV.

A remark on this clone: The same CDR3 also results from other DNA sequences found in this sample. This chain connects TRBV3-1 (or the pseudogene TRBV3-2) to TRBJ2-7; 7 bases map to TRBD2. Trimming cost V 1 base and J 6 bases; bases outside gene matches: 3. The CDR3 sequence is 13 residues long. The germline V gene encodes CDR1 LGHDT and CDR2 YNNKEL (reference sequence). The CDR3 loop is CASSQVRGGEQYF. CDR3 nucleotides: TGTGCCAGCAGCCAAGTACGCGGGGGCGAGCAGTACTTC.

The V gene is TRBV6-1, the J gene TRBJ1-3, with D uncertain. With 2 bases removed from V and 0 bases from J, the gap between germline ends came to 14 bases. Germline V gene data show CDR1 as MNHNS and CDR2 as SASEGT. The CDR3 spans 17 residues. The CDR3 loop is CASSETLGVSSGNTIYF. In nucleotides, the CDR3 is TGTGCCAGCAGTGAAACGTTGGGCGTGAGCTCTGGAAACACCATATATTTT.

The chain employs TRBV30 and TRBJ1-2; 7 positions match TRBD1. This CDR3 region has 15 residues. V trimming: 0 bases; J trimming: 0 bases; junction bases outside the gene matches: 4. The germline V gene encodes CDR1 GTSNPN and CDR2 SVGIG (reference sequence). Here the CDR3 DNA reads TGTGCCTGGAGTGTGGGACAGAAGACTAACTATGGCTACACCTTC. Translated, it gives CAWSVGQKTNYGYTF.

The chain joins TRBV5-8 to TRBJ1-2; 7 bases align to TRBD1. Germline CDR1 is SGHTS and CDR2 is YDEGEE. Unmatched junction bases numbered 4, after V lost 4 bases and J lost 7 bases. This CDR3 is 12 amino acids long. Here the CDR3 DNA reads TGTGCCAGCAGCGCAAACAGGGGTGGCTACACCTTC. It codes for CASSANRGGYTF.

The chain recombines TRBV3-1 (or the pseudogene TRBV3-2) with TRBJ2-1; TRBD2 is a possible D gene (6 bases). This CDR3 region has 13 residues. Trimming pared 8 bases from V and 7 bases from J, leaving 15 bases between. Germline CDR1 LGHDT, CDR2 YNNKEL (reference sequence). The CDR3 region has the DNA TGTGCCAGCGCGCCGGGAGTCGGTAATGAGCAGTTCTTC. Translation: CASAPGVGNEQFF.

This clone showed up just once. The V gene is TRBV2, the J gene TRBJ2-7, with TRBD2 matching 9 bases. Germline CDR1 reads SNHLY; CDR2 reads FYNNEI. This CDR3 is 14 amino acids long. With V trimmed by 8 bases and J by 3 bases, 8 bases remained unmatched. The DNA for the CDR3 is TGTGCCAGCGTGAAGGAACTAGCGGGCTACGAGCAGTACTTC. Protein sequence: CASVKELAGYEQYF.

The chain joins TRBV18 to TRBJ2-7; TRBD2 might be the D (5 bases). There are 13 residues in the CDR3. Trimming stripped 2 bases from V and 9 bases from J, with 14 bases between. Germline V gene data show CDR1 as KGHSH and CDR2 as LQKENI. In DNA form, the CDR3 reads TGTGCCAGCTCACCATCGAGTTTAGCGAGGCAGTACTTC. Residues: CASSPSSLARQYF.

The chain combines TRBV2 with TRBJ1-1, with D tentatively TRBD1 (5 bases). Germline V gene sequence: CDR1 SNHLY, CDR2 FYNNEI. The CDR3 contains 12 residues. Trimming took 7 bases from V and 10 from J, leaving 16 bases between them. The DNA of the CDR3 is TGTGCCAGCAATCTGGGGCCCTACTTAGCTTTCTTT. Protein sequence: CASNLGPYLAFF. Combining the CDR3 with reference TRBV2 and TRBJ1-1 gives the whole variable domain EPEVTQTPSHQVTQMGQEVILRCVPISNHLYFYWYRQILGQKVEFLVSFYNNEISEKSEIFDDQFSVERPDGSNFTLKIRSTKLEDSAMYFCASNLGPYLAFFGQGTRLTVV.

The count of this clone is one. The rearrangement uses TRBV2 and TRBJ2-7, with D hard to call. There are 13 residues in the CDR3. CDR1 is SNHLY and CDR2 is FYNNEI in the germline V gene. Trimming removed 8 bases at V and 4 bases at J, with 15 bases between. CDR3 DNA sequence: TGTGCCAGCTCCCCGGTGGTCCTTTACGAGCAGTACTTC. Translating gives CASSPVVLYEQYF.

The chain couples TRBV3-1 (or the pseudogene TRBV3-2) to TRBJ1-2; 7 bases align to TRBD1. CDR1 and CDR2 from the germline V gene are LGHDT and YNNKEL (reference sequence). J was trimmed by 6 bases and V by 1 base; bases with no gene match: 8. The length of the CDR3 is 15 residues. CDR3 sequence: CASSQGGGGGNGYTF. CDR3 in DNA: TGTGCCAGCAGCCAAGGGGGTGGAGGGGGCAATGGCTACACCTTC.

Written as DNA, the CDR3 is TGTGCTAGTGGTGAGGACAGGGGCAATGAAAAACTGTTTTTT. This gives the protein CASGEDRGNEKLFF. V gene TRBV12-5 combines with J gene TRBJ1-4; TRBD1 aligns across 9 bases. Losses at the gene ends were 5 bases for V and 5 bases for J; bases not matched to a gene: 3. Germline CDR1 and CDR2: LGHNT and FRNRAP. The CDR3 totals 14 residues.

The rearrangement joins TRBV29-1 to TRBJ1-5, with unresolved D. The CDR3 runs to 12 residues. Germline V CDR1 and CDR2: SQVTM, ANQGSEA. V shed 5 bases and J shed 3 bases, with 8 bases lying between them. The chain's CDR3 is CSVSGFNQPQHF. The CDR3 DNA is TGCAGCGTTTCAGGCTTCAATCAGCCCCAGCATTTT.

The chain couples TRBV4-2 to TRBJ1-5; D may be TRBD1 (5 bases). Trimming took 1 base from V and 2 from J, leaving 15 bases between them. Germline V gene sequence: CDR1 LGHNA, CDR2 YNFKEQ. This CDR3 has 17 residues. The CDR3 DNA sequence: TGTGCCAGCAGCCAAGGTCTCAGGGCCGATGGCAATCAGCCCCAGCATTTT. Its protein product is CASSQGLRADGNQPQHF.

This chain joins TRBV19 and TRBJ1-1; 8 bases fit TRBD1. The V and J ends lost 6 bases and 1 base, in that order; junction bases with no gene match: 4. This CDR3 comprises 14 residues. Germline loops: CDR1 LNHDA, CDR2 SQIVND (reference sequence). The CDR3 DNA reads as TGTGCCAGTAGCGACAGGGGAGGGAACACTGAAGCTTTCTTT. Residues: CASSDRGGNTEAFF.

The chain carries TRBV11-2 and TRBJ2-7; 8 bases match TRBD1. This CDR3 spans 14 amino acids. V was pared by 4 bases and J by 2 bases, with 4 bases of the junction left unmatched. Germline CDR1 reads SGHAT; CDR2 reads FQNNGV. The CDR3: CASSSGTGPYEQYF. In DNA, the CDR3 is TGTGCCAGCAGCTCCGGGACAGGTCCCTACGAGCAGTACTTC.

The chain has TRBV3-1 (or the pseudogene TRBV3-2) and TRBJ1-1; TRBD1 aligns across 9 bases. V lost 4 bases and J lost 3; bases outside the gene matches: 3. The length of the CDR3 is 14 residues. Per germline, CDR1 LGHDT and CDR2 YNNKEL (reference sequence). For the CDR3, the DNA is TGTGCCAGCAGCCGGGACAGGGCAGACACTGAAGCTTTCTTT. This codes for CASSRDRADTEAFF.

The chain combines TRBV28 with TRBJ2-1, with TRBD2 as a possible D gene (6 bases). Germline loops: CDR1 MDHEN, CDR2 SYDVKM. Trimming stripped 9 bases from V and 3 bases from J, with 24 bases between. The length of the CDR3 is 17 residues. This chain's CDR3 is CASPTQVRDFYYNEQFF. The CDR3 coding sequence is TGTGCCAGTCCAACCCAAGTCCGGGACTTTTACTACAATGAGCAGTTCTTC.

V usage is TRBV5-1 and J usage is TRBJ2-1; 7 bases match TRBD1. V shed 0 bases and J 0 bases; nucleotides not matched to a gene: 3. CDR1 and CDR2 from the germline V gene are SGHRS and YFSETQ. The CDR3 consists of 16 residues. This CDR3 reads CASSLAGTDSYNEQFF. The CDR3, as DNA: TGCGCCAGCAGCTTGGCCGGGACAGACTCCTACAATGAGCAGTTCTTC.

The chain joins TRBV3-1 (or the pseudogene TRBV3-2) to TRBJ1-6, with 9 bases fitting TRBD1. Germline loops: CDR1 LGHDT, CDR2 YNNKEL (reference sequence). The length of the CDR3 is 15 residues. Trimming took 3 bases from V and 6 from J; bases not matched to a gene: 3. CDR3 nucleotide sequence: TGTGCCAGCAGCCAGAACAGGGGGCTTAATTCACCCCTCCACTTT. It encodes CASSQNRGLNSPLHF.

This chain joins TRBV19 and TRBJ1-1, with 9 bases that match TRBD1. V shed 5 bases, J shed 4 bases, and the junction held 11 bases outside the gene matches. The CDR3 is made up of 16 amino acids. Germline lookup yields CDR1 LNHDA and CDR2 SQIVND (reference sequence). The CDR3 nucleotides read TGTGCCAGTAGTCTTCCGGGGACAGGGCTGAGCACTGAAGCTTTCTTT. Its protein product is CASSLPGTGLSTEAFF.

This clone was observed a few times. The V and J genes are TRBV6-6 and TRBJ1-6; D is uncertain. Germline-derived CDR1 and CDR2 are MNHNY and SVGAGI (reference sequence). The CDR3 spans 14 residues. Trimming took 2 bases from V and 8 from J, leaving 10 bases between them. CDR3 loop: CASSYEGFDSPLHF. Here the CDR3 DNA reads TGTGCCAGCAGTTACGAGGGATTTGATTCACCCCTCCACTTT.

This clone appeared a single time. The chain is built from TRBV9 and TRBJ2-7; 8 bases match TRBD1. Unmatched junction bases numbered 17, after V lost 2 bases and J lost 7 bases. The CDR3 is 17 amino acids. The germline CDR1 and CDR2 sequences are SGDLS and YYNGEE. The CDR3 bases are TGTGCCAGCAGCGTGGGGGATTCCGGGACAGGTGCTGTGGAGCAGTACTTC. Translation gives CASSVGDSGTGAVEQYF.

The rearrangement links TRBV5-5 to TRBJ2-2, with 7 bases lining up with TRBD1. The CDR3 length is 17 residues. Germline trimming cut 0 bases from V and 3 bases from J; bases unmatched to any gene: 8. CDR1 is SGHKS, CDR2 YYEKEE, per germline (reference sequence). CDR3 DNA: TGTGCCAGCAGCTTGGGCCCTTTGACAGGGTACACCGGGGAGCTGTTTTTT. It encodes CASSLGPLTGYTGELFF.

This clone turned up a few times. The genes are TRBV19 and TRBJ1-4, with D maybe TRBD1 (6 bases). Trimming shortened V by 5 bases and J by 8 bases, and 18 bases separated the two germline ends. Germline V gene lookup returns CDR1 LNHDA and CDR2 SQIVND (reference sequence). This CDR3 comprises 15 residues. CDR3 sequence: CASSGYREVGEKLFF. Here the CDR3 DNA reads TGTGCCAGTAGTGGTTACAGGGAAGTTGGGGAAAAACTGTTTTTT.